This T cell receptor beta chain was captured by sequencing in a study of cytomegalovirus exposure and HLA in healthy donors. Vbeta (60) and Jbeta (13) primers were used in the PCR. Method: immunoSEQ multiplex PCR; TCRdb's copy keeps in-frame clones and lacks some. Here the sample spans some 94,000 clones, roughly 80% being singletons. On this clone: The antigen is not known.

CDR3 length equals 14 residues. The ends were cut back, 7 bases at V and 3 bases at J, with 15 bases in the middle. Germline CDR1 reads SNHLY; CDR2 reads FYNNEI. Study-wide points: Reportedly, diagnosis of cytomegalovirus status by the classifier showed high specificity and sensitivity. Follow-up analysis seemed to connect common viral pathogens with several of the most significant clusters identified.

The V and J genes are TRBV2 and TRBJ2-5, with a tentative D call TRBD2 (6 bases). This receptor was obtained from a man between 35 and 55 years old in good health and CMV-seronegative. The sample consisted of PBMCs. The CDR3 nucleotides read TGTGCCAGCAATGGGGGGAGGTCGGAAGAGACCCAGTACTTC. This encodes CASNGGRSEETQYF. Full variable domain (rest looked up from reference TRBV2 and TRBJ2-5): EPEVTQTPSHQVTQMGQEVILRCVPISNHLYFYWYRQILGQKVEFLVSFYNNEISEKSEIFDDQFSVERPDGSNFTLKIRSTKLEDSAMYFCASNGGRSEETQYFGPGTRLLVL.